This T cell receptor (beta chain) appears in the sequencing data of a study of CD8 T cells in ankylosing spondylitis. Points from the study as a whole: It was reported that disease-linked clones were significantly enriched in matched ankylosing spondylitis synovial fluid. Seemingly characteristic of ankylosing spondylitis blood was a TCR beta motif consisting of eight highly homologous variants. Reactive arthritis synovial fluid and blood were previously reported to contain some motif variants.

The TCR beta libraries were generated through quantitative 5'-RACE incorporating molecular barcodes. TCRdb reprocessed the 5' RACE reads via MiXCR and lists one record per CDR3 protein. The profile shows hundreds of thousands of distinct CDR3 sequences, roughly 8.2% of them singletons. This clonotype was counted many times. What it binds is unknown. Trimming cost V 2 bases and J 2 bases, with 10 bases left between them. CDR3 size: 14 residues. The germline V gene encodes CDR1 SGHNT and CDR2 YYREEE (reference sequence). This receptor was taken from a female donor with ankylosing spondylitis or in good health (not recorded which). Sequencing was carried out using blood, either unsorted or a sorted T cell fraction (not recorded which). The V gene is TRBV5-4, the J gene TRBJ1-1; D call uncertain. Here the CDR3 DNA reads TGTGCCAGCAGCTTTTCAACCGGAAACACTGAAGCTTTCTTT. Translated, it gives CASSFSTGNTEAFF.